Presented here are 7 T cell receptor beta chains from one specimen sequenced in a study of T-cell reconstitution after alpha-beta-depleted transplantation in children. TCRbeta library construction was performed incorporating unique molecular identifiers. TCRdb reprocessed the PCR reads with MiXCR, giving one entry per CDR3 protein. This sample has 550,000 to 600,000 distinct CDR3 sequences, with roughly 23% found just once. This sample comprised PBMCs, mostly from graft donor cells, obtained 360 days after TCRalphabeta/CD19-depleted stem cell transplant. The source of these receptors is a boy under three years old who had a stem cell transplant for acute myeloid leukemia, so the T cells may come from the graft donor.

The chain joins TRBV7-2 to TRBJ1-2; the D gene is possibly TRBD1 (5 bases). V lost 3 bases and J 8 bases, leaving 13 bases between the germline ends. The length of the CDR3 is 13 residues. The germline CDR1 and CDR2 sequences are SGHTA and FQGNSA. The CDR3, as DNA: TGTGCCAGCAGCTTTCAGGGTCGAAGCGGCTACACCTTC. Protein product: CASSFQGRSGYTF.

The chain combines TRBV28 with TRBJ1-2; no definite D call. The germline gives CDR1 MDHEN, CDR2 SYDVKM. Trimming shortened V by 1 base and J by 1 base, and 10 bases separated the two germline ends. The CDR3 length is 15 residues. The DNA of the CDR3 is TGTGCCAGCAGTTTATCGGCCCGGGGTAACTATGGCTACACCTTC. Its translation: CASSLSARGNYGYTF.

As concerns this clonotype: One end of the junction varies from germline; a read error may be responsible. The genes are TRBV5-1 and TRBJ1-1, with a tentative D call TRBD1 (6 bases). Looked up from germline, CDR1 is SGHRS and CDR2 is YFSETQ. The CDR3 totals 13 residues. CDR3 in DNA: TGTGCCAGCTCACGGGGACAGAACACTGAAGCTTTCTTT. Translation: CASSRGQNTEAFF.

The chain has TRBV6-5 and TRBJ1-5; the D is unclear. The CDR3 length is 17 residues. Germline-derived CDR1 and CDR2 are MNHEY and SVGAGI. V lost 5 bases, J lost 0 bases, and 17 bases lay in between. CDR3 nucleotide sequence: TGTGCCAGCAGTCCCTCGTTTGACGCACATAGCAATCAGCCCCAGCATTTT. The encoded protein is CASSPSFDAHSNQPQHF.

This clonotype was seen a handful of times. The chain uses TRBV6-1 and TRBJ2-4; the D gene is possibly TRBD2 (6 bases). Deletions cut 8 bases from V and 1 base from J, with 12 bases between. The length of the CDR3 is 14 residues. Germline V gene sequence: CDR1 MNHNS, CDR2 SASEGT. The CDR3: CASSGERAKNIQYF. CDR3 nucleotides: TGTGCCAGCTCGGGGGAGAGGGCCAAAAACATTCAGTACTTC.

This clonotype showed up many times. The genes are TRBV10-3 and TRBJ1-2; 9 bases align to TRBD1. The CDR3 spans 17 residues. Per the germline V gene, CDR1 is ENHRY and CDR2 is SYGVKD. The J segment lost 2 bases and the V segment lost 5 bases, leaving 12 bases of the junction unmatched. DNA of the CDR3: TGTGCCATCAGTAAAAGGACAGGGGACGGCGAGAACTATGGCTACACCTTC. Protein: CAISKRTGDGENYGYTF.

J is TRBJ2-7 and V is TRBV20-1, with 8 bases aligning to TRBD1. Unmatched junction bases numbered 5, after V lost 6 bases and J lost 4 bases. Germline CDR1 and CDR2: DFQATT and SNEGSKA (reference sequence). CDR3 length: 12 amino acids. This CDR3 is CSAEGQGYEQYV. In nucleotides, the CDR3 is TGCAGTGCGGAAGGACAGGGTTACGAGCAGTACGTC.